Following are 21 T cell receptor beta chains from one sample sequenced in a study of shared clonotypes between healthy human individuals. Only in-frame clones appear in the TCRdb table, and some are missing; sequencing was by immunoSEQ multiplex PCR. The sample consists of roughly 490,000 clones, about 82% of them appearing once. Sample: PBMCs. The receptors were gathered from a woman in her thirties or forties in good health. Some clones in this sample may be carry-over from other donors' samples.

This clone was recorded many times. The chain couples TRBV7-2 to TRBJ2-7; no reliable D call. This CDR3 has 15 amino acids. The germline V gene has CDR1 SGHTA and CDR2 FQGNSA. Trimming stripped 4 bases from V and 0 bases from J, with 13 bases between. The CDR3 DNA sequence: TGTGCCAGCAGCTCGTGGGTGGGCAGCTCCTACGAGCAGTACTTC. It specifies CASSSWVGSSYEQYF.

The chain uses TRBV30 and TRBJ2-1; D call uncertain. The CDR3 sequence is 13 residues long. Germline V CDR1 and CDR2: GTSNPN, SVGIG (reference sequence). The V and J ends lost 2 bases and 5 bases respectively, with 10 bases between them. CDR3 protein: CAWSLQVNNEQFF. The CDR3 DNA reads TGTGCCTGGAGTCTCCAGGTCAACAATGAGCAGTTCTTC.

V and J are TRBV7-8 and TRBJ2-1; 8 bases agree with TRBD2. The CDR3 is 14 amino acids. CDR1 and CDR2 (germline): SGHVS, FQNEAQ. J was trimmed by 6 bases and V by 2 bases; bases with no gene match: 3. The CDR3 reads CASSLSGSLNEQFF. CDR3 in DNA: TGTGCCAGCAGCTTAAGCGGGAGTCTCAATGAGCAGTTCTTC.

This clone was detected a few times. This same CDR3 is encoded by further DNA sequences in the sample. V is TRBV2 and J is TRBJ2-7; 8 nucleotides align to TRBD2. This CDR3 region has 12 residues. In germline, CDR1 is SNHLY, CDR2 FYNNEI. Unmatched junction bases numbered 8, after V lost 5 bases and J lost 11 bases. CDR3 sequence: CASSPRGGAKYF. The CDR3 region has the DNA TGTGCCAGCAGTCCCCGGGGGGGGGCGAAGTACTTC.

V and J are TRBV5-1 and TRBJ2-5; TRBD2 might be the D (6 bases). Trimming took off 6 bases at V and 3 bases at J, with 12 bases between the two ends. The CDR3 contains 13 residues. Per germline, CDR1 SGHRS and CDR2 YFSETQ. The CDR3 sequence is CASNSGGKETQYF. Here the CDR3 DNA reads TGCGCCAGCAACAGTGGGGGGAAAGAGACCCAGTACTTC.

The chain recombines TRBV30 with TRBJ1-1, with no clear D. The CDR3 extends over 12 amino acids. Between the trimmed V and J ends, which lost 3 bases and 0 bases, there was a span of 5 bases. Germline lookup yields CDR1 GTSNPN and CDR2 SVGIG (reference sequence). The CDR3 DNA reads TGTGCCTGGAGAGGGTTGAACACTGAAGCTTTCTTT. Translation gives CAWRGLNTEAFF.

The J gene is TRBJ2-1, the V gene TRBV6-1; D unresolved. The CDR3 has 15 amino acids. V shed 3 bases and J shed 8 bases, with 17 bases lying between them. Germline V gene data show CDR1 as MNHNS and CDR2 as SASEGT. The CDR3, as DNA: TGTGCCAGCAGTGATTTGGAATTTAGAGTCGATGAGCAGTTCTTC. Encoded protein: CASSDLEFRVDEQFF.

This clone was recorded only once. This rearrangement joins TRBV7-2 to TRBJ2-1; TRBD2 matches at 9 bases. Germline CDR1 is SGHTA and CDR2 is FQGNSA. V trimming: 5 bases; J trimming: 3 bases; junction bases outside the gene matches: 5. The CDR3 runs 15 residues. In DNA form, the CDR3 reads TGTGCCAGCAGCCTAACTAGCGGGCGCTACAATGAGCAGTTCTTC. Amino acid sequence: CASSLTSGRYNEQFF.

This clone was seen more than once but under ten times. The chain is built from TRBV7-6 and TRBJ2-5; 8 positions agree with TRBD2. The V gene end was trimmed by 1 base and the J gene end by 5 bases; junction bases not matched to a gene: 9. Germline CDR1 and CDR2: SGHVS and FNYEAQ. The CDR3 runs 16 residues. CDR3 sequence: CASSLVGSGIPETQYF. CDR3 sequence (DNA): TGTGCCAGCAGCTTAGTTGGTAGCGGGATTCCGGAGACCCAGTACTTC.

The CDR3 sequence: CASSLFFRTGGHQPNYGYTF. In DNA, the CDR3 is TGTGCCAGCAGCTTATTTTTTAGGACGGGGGGACACCAGCCTAACTATGGCTACACCTTC. This sequence joins TRBV7-3 and TRBJ1-2, with D maybe TRBD1 (6 bases). The V end was cut by 2 bases, the J end by 0 bases, with 25 bases between. Germline V lookup: CDR1 SGHTA, CDR2 FQGTGA. The CDR3 has 20 residues.

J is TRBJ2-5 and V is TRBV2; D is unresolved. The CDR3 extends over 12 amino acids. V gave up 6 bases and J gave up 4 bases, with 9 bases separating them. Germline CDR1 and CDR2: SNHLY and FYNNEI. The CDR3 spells CASRVQRETQYF. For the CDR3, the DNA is TGTGCCAGCAGGGTTCAGAGAGAGACCCAGTACTTC.

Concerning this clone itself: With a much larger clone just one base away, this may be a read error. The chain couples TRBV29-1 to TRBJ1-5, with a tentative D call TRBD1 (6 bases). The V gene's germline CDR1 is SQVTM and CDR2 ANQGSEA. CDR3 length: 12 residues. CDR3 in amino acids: CSAGHSSQPQHF. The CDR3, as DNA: TGCAGCGCGGGACATAGCAGTCAGCCCCAGCATTTT.

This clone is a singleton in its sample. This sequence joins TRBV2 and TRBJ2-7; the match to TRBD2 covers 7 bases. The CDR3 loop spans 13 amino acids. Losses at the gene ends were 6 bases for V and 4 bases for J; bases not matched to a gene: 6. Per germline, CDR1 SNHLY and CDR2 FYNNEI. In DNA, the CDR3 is TGTGCCAGCAGAGGGAGGGCAGGGTACGAGCAGTACTTC. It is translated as CASRGRAGYEQYF.

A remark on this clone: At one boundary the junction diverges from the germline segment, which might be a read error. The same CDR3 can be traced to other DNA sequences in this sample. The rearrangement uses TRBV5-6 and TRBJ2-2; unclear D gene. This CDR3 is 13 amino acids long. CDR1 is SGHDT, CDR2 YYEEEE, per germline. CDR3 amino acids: CASSTQLAGELFF. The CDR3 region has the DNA TGCGCCAGCAGTACACAGCTGGCCGGGGAGCTGTTTTTT.

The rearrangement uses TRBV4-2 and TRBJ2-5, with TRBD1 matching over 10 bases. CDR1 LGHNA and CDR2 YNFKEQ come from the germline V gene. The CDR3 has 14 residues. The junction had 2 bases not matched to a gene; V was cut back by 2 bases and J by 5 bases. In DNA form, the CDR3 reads TGTGCCAGCAGCCAATCGGACAGGGGGGAGACCCAGTACTTC. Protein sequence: CASSQSDRGETQYF.

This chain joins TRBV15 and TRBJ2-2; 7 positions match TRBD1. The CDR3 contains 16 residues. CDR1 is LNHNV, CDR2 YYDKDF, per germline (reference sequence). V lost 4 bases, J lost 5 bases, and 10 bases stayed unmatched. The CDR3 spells CATSIGTGVRTGELFF. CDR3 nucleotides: TGTGCCACCAGCATAGGAACAGGGGTTCGTACCGGGGAGCTGTTTTTT.

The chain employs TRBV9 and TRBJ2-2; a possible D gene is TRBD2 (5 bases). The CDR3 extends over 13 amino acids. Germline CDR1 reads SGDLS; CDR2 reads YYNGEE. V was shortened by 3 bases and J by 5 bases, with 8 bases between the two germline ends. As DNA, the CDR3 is TGTGCCAGCAGCGGGGAGCAAACCGGGGAGCTGTTTTTT. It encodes CASSGEQTGELFF. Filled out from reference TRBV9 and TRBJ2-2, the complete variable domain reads DSGVTQTPKHLITATGQRVTLRCSPRSGDLSVYWYQQSLDQGLQFLIQYYNGEERAKGNILERFSAQQFPDLHSELNLSSLELGDSALYFCASSGEQTGELFFGEGSRLTVL.

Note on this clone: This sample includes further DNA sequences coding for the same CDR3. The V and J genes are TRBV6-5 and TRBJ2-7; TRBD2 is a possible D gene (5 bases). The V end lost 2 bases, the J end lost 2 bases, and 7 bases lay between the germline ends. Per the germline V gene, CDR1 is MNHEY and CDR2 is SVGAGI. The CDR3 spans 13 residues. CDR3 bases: TGTGCCAGCAGTTACGGGAGTCCCTACGAGCAGTACTTC. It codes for CASSYGSPYEQYF.

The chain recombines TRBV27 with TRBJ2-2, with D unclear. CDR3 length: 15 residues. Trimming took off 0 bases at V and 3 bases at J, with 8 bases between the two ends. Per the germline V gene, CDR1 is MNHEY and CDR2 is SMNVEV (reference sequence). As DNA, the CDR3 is TGTGCCAGCAGTTTATCTCTTACTTACACCGGGGAGCTGTTTTTT. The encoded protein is CASSLSLTYTGELFF.

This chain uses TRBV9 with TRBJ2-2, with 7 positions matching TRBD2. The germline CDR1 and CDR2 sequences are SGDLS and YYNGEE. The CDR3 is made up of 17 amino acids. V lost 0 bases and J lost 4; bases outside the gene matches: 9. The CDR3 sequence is CASSVGSGGGVTGELFF. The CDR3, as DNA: TGTGCCAGCAGCGTAGGATCGGGAGGAGGTGTCACCGGGGAGCTGTTTTTT.

CDR3: CASSSDGAGGRYNEQFF. The CDR3 nucleotides read TGTGCCAGCAGCTCAGACGGAGCGGGAGGTAGATACAATGAGCAGTTCTTC. The V and J genes are TRBV7-2 and TRBJ2-1; 9 bases are shared with TRBD2. CDR3 size: 17 residues. V shed 4 bases and J 4 bases; nucleotides not matched to a gene: 11. Per the germline V gene, CDR1 is SGHTA and CDR2 is FQGNSA.